Sequencing of this TCR beta chain was carried out in a study of PD-1 and CTLA-4 blockade in melanoma. Measured with immunoSEQ multiplex PCR; TCRdb has only the in-frame clones, and not every one. The table includes 15,000 to 20,000 clones, around three quarters detected once. This CDR3 region has 18 residues. Germline CDR1 MDHEN, CDR2 SYDVKM. Trimming cost V 6 bases and J 3 bases, with 26 bases left between them. The origin of this receptor is a human donor with melanoma. Sample: CD8+ T cells from peripheral blood, taken from a patient given anti-PD-1 treatment. J is TRBJ1-1 and V is TRBV28; D is possibly TRBD1 (6 bases). The DNA for the CDR3 is TGTGCCAGCAGCTTAGGACCCCTACAGGGACGGTGGGACACTGAAGCTTTCTTT. Its translation is CASSLGPLQGRWDTEAFF.